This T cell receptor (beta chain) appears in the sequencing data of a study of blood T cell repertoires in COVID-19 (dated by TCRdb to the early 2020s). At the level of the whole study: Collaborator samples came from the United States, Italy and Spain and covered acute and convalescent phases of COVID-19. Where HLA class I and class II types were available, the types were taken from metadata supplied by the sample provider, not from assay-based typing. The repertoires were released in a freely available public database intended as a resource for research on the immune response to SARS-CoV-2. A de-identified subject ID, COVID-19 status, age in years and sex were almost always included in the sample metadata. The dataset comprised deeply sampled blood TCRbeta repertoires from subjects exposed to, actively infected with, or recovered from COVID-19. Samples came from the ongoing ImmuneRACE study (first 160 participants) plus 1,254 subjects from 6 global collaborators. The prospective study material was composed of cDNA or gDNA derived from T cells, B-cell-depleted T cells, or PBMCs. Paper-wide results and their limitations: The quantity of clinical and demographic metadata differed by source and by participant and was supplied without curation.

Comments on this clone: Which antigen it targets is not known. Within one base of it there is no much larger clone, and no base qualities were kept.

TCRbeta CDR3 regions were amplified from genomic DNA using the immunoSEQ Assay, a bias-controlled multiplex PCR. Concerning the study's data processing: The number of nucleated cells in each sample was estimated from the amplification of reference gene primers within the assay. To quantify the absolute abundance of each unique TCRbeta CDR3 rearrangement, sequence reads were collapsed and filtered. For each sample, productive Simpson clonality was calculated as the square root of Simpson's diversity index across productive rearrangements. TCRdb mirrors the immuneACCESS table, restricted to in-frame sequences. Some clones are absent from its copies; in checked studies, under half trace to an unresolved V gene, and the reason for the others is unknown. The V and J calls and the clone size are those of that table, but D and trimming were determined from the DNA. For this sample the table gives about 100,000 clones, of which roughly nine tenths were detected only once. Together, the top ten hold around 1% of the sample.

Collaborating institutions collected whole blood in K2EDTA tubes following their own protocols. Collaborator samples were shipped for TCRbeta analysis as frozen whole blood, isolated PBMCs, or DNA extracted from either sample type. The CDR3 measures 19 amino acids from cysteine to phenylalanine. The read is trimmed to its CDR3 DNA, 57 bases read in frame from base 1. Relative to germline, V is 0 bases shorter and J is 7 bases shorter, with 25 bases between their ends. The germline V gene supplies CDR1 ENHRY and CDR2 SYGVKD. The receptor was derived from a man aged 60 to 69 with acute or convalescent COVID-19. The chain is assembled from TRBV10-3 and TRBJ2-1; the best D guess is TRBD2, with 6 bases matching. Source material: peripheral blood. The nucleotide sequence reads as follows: TGTGCCATCAGTGAGTCGATAGGAACTAGCTCCAGAGGTAGTAATGAGCAGTTCTTC. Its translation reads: CAISESIGTSSRGSNEQFF.